The 26 T cell receptor beta chains in this list originate from one sample, sequenced in a study of a mutant IDH1 vaccine in newly diagnosed glioma. Time point here: week 11, during vaccination. Vaccination used 300 ug of mutant IDH1 20-mer peptide per dose, with topical imiquimod. Clones were sequenced by immunoSEQ multiplex PCR, and TCRdb holds only the in-frame ones, with some missing. There are about 32,000 clones in the sample; around four fifths occur only once, and almost 25% lies in the top ten. No antigen has been assigned to these receptors. This specimen was PBMCs, taken from a glioma patient whose treatment included an IDH1 peptide vaccine. The receptors were gathered from a man between 25 and 39 years old with glioma.

V gene TRBV7-2 combines with J gene TRBJ1-4, with unresolved D. Per the germline V gene, CDR1 is SGHTA and CDR2 is FQGNSA. V dropped 5 bases and J dropped 3 bases, with 13 bases sitting between them. The CDR3 extends over 15 amino acids. The DNA for the CDR3 is TGTGCCAGCAGCCCGACTGGGCTTGCTAATGAAAAACTGTTTTTT. Residues: CASSPTGLANEKLFF.

The chain links TRBV6-5 to TRBJ2-4; D gene uncertain. The V and J ends lost 0 bases and 3 bases respectively, with 6 bases between them. Germline-derived CDR1 and CDR2 are MNHEY and SVGAGI. This CDR3 has 14 amino acids. The CDR3 loop reads CASSYSDGKNIQYF. CDR3 sequence (DNA): TGTGCCAGCAGTTACTCGGATGGCAAAAACATTCAGTACTTC.

The chain recombines TRBV30 with TRBJ1-4; D remains unclear. CDR3 length equals 11 residues. Germline assignment: CDR1 GTSNPN and CDR2 SVGIG (reference sequence). V shed 1 base and J shed 6 bases, with 3 bases lying between them. CDR3 amino acids: CAWSGDEKLFF. In nucleotides, the CDR3 is TGTGCCTGGAGTGGTGATGAAAAACTGTTTTTT.

This rearrangement joins TRBV7-9 to TRBJ2-5, with TRBD2 identical over 9 bases. The CDR3 sequence is 17 residues long. Germline V gene sequence: CDR1 SEHNR, CDR2 FQNEAQ (reference sequence). Losses at the gene ends were 5 bases for V and 1 base for J; bases not matched to a gene: 11. As DNA, the CDR3 is TGTGCCAGCAGCCCCCGGGGTAGCGGGGGTTCCCAAGAGACCCAGTACTTC. This codes for CASSPRGSGGSQETQYF.

The J gene is TRBJ1-1, the V gene TRBV5-6; TRBD1 might be the D (6 bases). Trimming removed 4 bases from V and 1 base from J, with 11 bases in between. The germline V gene has CDR1 SGHDT and CDR2 YYEEEE. This CDR3 is built from 14 residues. The CDR3 reads CASSAGRGNTEAFF. CDR3 DNA sequence: TGTGCCAGCAGCGCCGGCAGGGGGAACACTGAAGCTTTCTTT.

This clone has a handful of counts. V gene TRBV27 combines with J gene TRBJ1-6; D unresolved. The CDR3 contains 13 residues. V was pared by 2 bases and J by 9 bases, with 8 bases between. Germline V gene sequence: CDR1 MNHEY, CDR2 SMNVEV (reference sequence). CDR3 in amino acids: CASSLLLGSPLHF. In DNA form, the CDR3 reads TGTGCCAGCAGTTTACTTTTAGGTTCACCCCTCCACTTT.

The rearrangement uses TRBV5-8 and TRBJ1-4; 9 bases are a match to TRBD1. The CDR3 consists of 16 residues. The germline gives CDR1 SGHTS, CDR2 YDEGEE. The V and J ends lost 4 bases and 7 bases, in that order; junction bases with no gene match: 11. The CDR3 DNA is TGTGCCAGCAGCCCCGGGACAGGGTATGGCTTTGAAAAACTGTTTTTT. The encoded protein is CASSPGTGYGFEKLFF.

The chain recombines TRBV5-1 with TRBJ2-7; 7 bases are shared with TRBD2. The ends lost 0 bases at V and 12 bases at J; junction bases unmatched: 12. The CDR3 has 14 residues. Germline loops: CDR1 SGHRS, CDR2 YFSETQ. The CDR3 DNA reads as TGCGCCAGCAGCTTGGATCTCGGACTAGAGAAGAGGTACTTC. Translated: CASSLDLGLEKRYF.

The CDR3 region is CASSILDRRGYYYGYTF. The CDR3 nucleotides read TGTGCCAGTAGTATCCTGGACAGGAGGGGTTACTACTATGGCTACACCTTC. The chain employs TRBV19 and TRBJ1-2, with TRBD1 identical over 7 bases. The CDR3 has 17 amino acids. J lost 3 bases, V lost 3 bases, and 13 bases had no gene match. Germline V lookup: CDR1 LNHDA, CDR2 SQIVND (reference sequence).

The chain recombines TRBV19 with TRBJ1-5; 7 positions agree with TRBD1. V lost 4 bases to trimming and J lost 9 bases; unmatched junction nucleotides: 3. This CDR3 contains 12 residues. Germline assignment: CDR1 LNHDA and CDR2 SQIVND (reference sequence). CDR3 in amino acids: CASSTQGRPQHF. As DNA, the CDR3 is TGTGCCAGTAGTACACAGGGGCGGCCCCAGCATTTT. The variable domain in full, completed from reference TRBV19 and TRBJ1-5, reads DGGITQSPKYLFRKEGQNVTLSCEQNLNHDAMYWYRQDPGQGLRLIYYSQIVNDFQKGDIAEGYSVSREKKESFPLTVTSAQKNPTAFYLCASSTQGRPQHFGDGTRLSIL.

This chain links TRBV30 with TRBJ1-1; D unresolved. The germline V and J ends were trimmed by 0 bases and 2 bases, with 13 bases remaining between them. This CDR3 has 15 residues. Germline-derived CDR1 and CDR2 are GTSNPN and SVGIG (reference sequence). DNA of the CDR3: TGTGCCTGGAGTGTAACAGCAGTCGCCAACACTGAAGCTTTCTTT. Its protein product is CAWSVTAVANTEAFF.

This chain connects TRBV9 to TRBJ2-5; D may be TRBD1 (5 bases). V was clipped by 2 bases and J by 5 bases, with 19 bases between them. This CDR3 is 16 amino acids long. The germline CDR1 and CDR2 sequences are SGDLS and YYNGEE. The CDR3 sequence is CASSVDPQGGVETQYF. CDR3 nucleotide sequence: TGTGCCAGCAGCGTGGACCCGCAGGGTGGAGTTGAGACCCAGTACTTC. The variable domain in full, with the rest retrieved from reference TRBV9 and TRBJ2-5, is DSGVTQTPKHLITATGQRVTLRCSPRSGDLSVYWYQQSLDQGLQFLIQYYNGEERAKGNILERFSAQQFPDLHSELNLSSLELGDSALYFCASSVDPQGGVETQYFGPGTRLLVL.

This rearrangement joins TRBV6-5 to TRBJ2-6; unclear D gene. CDR1 is MNHEY, CDR2 SVGAGI, per germline. The CDR3 runs 15 residues. Trimming removed 5 bases at V and 0 bases at J, with 8 bases between. DNA for the CDR3: TGTGCCAGCAGTCAACAGAGCTCTGGGGCCAACGTCCTGACTTTC. Translated: CASSQQSSGANVLTF.

The rearrangement uses TRBV10-3 and TRBJ2-5; no clear D gene. V was pared by 3 bases and J by 4 bases, with 9 bases between. The germline gives CDR1 ENHRY, CDR2 SYGVKD. The CDR3 loop spans 13 amino acids. The CDR3 loop is CAISDRSSETQYF. In DNA form, the CDR3 reads TGTGCCATCAGTGACAGGAGTTCAGAGACCCAGTACTTC.

This sequence joins TRBV6-6 and TRBJ2-7; TRBD1 matches at 9 bases. This CDR3 is built from 15 residues. The V gene end was trimmed by 6 bases and the J gene end by 2 bases; junction bases not matched to a gene: 8. Germline V gene lookup returns CDR1 MNHNY and CDR2 SVGAGI (reference sequence). The CDR3 bases are TGTGCCAGCAGCCAGGGACAGGGCCTAACCTACGAGCAGTACTTC. Translated: CASSQGQGLTYEQYF.

The rearrangement links TRBV30 to TRBJ2-7; 9 nucleotides agree with TRBD1. The CDR3 is made up of 14 amino acids. The V and J ends lost 1 base and 2 bases, in that order; junction bases with no gene match: 3. The V gene's germline CDR1 is GTSNPN and CDR2 SVGIG (reference sequence). The CDR3 protein is CAWSAGQGPYEQYF. The CDR3 DNA reads TGTGCCTGGAGTGCCGGACAGGGGCCCTACGAGCAGTACTTC.

The V call is TRBV10-3, the J call TRBJ1-5, with D maybe TRBD1 (6 bases). The CDR3 has 13 residues. V was clipped by 8 bases and J by 3 bases, with 11 bases between them. The germline gives CDR1 ENHRY, CDR2 SYGVKD. The CDR3 spells CAIRQAVNQPQHF. DNA for the CDR3: TGTGCCATCCGACAGGCGGTCAATCAGCCCCAGCATTTT.

CDR3 loop: CASSVEVGLNTEAFF. The CDR3 DNA reads as TGTGCCAGCAGCGTAGAGGTGGGGCTTAACACTGAAGCTTTCTTT. This chain connects TRBV9 to TRBJ1-1; tentatively, D is TRBD1 (5 bases). Deletions cut 0 bases from V and 2 bases from J, with 11 bases between. Germline V gene sequence: CDR1 SGDLS, CDR2 YYNGEE. This CDR3 is 15 amino acids long.

The chain has TRBV7-2 and TRBJ1-1, with D unresolved. This CDR3 region has 14 residues. V dropped 2 bases and J dropped 1 base, with 8 bases sitting between them. Germline loops: CDR1 SGHTA, CDR2 FQGNSA. The CDR3 coding sequence is TGTGCCAGCAGCTTATCGGGAGGGAACACTGAAGCTTTCTTT. It yields the protein CASSLSGGNTEAFF.

This chain joins TRBV11-1 and TRBJ1-2; D is possibly TRBD1 (5 bases). The V gene lost 3 bases and the J gene lost 1 base, with 9 bases spanning the gap. CDR3 length: 14 residues. Germline assignment: CDR1 SGHAT and CDR2 FQDESV (reference sequence). The DNA of the CDR3 is TGTGCCAGCAGCTTGACGAGGGGTAACTATGGCTACACCTTC. It is translated as CASSLTRGNYGYTF.

The chain combines TRBV18 with TRBJ2-2; 9 positions agree with TRBD2. The CDR3 runs 17 residues. The trim removed 4 bases at V and 2 bases at J, leaving 8 bases unmatched. The germline CDR1 and CDR2 sequences are KGHSH and LQKENI. CDR3 sequence (DNA): TGTGCCAGCTCACGCCGACTAGCGGAGATTAACACCGGGGAGCTGTTTTTT. Translated: CASSRRLAEINTGELFF.

The chain employs TRBV2 and TRBJ2-7; unclear D gene. V dropped 0 bases and J dropped 7 bases, with 7 bases sitting between them. Looked up from germline, CDR1 is SNHLY and CDR2 is FYNNEI. The CDR3 is 12 residues long. The CDR3 DNA reads as TGTGCCAGCAGTGAAGCGGGGTATGAGCAGTACTTC. It is translated as CASSEAGYEQYF.

This clone was recorded a few times. The V call is TRBV30, the J call TRBJ1-6; a weak D match, TRBD1 (6 bases). The CDR3 spans 14 residues. Germline CDR1 GTSNPN, CDR2 SVGIG (reference sequence). V lost 8 bases to trimming and J lost 7 bases, with 18 bases between them. Here the CDR3 DNA reads TGTGCCCTCAAGCAGGACAGACGAAATTCACCCCTCCACTTT. It codes for CALKQDRRNSPLHF.

This clone was seen a few times. The chain carries TRBV15 and TRBJ1-6; no clear D. The CDR3 runs to 15 residues. Per germline, CDR1 LNHNV and CDR2 YYDKDF (reference sequence). The V and J ends lost 1 base and 9 bases respectively, with 13 bases between them. CDR3 in amino acids: CATSRVPDPRSPLHF. The CDR3 DNA follows: TGTGCCACCAGCAGAGTACCAGATCCTCGTTCACCCCTCCACTTT. The full variable domain, with the rest looked up from reference TRBV15 and TRBJ1-6, is DAMVIQNPRYQVTQFGKPVTLSCSQTLNHNVMYWYQQKSSQAPKLLFHYYDKDFNNEADTPDNFQSRRPNTSFCFLDIRSPGLGDTAMYLCATSRVPDPRSPLHFGNGTRLTVT.

The V gene is TRBV28, the J gene TRBJ2-7, with D possibly being TRBD1 (5 bases). The length of the CDR3 is 11 residues. With 6 bases removed from V and 3 bases from J, the gap between germline ends came to 6 bases. Germline V gives CDR1 MDHEN, CDR2 SYDVKM. In DNA form, the CDR3 reads TGTGCCAGCAGCCAGGGCTACGAGCAGTACTTC. It yields the protein CASSQGYEQYF.

The rearrangement joins TRBV9 to TRBJ1-4; 9 nucleotides line up with TRBD1. V lost 2 bases to trimming and J lost 6 bases; unmatched junction nucleotides: 8. Germline V gene data show CDR1 as SGDLS and CDR2 as YYNGEE. There are 16 residues in the CDR3. CDR3 DNA: TGTGCCAGCAGCGTCCAACAGGGGGCCACGGATGAAAAACTGTTTTTT. Residues: CASSVQQGATDEKLFF.